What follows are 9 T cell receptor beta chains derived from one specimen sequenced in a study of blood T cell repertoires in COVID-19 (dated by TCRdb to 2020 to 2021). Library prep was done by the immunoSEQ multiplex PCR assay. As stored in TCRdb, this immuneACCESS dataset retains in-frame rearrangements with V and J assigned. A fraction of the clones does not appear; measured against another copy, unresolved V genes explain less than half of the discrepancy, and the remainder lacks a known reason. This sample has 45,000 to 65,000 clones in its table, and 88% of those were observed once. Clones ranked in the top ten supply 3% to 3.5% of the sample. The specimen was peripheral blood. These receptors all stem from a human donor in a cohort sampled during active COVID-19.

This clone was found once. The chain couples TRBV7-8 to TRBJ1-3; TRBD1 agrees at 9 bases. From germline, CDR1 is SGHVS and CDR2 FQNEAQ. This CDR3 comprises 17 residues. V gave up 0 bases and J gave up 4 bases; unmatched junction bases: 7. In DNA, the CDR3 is TGTGCCAGCAGCTTAGCGACCTGGACAGGGGCCGGAAACACCATATATTTT. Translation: CASSLATWTGAGNTIYF. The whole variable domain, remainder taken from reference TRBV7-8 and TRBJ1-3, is GAGVSQSPRYKVAKRGQDVALRCDPISGHVSLFWYQQALGQGPEFLTYFQNEAQLDKSGLPSDRFFAERPEGSVSTLKIQRTQQEDSAVYLCASSLATWTGAGNTIYFGEGSWLTVV.

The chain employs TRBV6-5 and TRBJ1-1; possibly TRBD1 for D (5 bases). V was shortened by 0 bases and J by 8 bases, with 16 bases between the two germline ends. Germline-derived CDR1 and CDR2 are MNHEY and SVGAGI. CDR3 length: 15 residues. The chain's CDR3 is CASSYSPIRRGEAFF. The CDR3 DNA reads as TGTGCCAGCAGTTACTCGCCCATCAGGAGGGGAGAAGCTTTCTTT.

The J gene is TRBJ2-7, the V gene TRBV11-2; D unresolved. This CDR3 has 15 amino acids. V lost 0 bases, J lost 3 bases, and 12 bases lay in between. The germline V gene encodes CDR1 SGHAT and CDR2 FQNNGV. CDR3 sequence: CASSLEGFGDYEQYF. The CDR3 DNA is TGTGCCAGCAGCTTAGAGGGTTTCGGAGACTACGAGCAGTACTTC.

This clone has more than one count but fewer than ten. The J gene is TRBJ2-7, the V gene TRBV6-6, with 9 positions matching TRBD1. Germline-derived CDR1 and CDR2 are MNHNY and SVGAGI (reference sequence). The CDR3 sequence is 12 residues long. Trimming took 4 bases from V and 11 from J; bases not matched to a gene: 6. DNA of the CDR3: TGTGCCAGCAGTTTTCGGGACAGGGTTGAGTACTTC. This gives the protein CASSFRDRVEYF.

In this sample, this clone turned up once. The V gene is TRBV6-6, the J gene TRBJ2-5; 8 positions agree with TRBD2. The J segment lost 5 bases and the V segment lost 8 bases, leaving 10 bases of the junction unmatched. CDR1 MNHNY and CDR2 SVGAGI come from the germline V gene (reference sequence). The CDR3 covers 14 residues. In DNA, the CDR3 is TGTGCCAGCTCCGTAGGGGGGACTAGTGAGACCCAGTACTTC. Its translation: CASSVGGTSETQYF.

CDR3 bases: TGTGCCAGCTCAAGACAGGGGGTGAACACCGGGGAGCTGTTTTTT. It is translated as CASSRQGVNTGELFF. V and J are TRBV18 and TRBJ2-2; 9 bases are a match to TRBD1. Trimming at V came to 5 bases and at J to 1 base, leaving 2 bases not matched to a gene. This CDR3 contains 15 residues. Germline V CDR1 and CDR2: KGHSH, LQKENI.

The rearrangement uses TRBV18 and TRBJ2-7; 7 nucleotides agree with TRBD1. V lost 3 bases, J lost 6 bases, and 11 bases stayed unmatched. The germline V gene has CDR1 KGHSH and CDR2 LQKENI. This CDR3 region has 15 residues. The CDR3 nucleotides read TGTGCCAGCTCACCTCAGGGACAGCGTTATTCCGAGCAGTACTTC. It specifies CASSPQGQRYSEQYF.

The CDR3 DNA reads TGTGCCTACGAGACAGGCTACGAGCAGTACTTC. Translated, it gives CAYETGYEQYF. V and J are TRBV5-3 and TRBJ2-7; a weak D match, TRBD1 (6 bases). TRBV5-3 counts as an open reading frame of uncertain function. The V end was cut by 10 bases, the J end by 3 bases, with 11 bases between. The length of the CDR3 is 11 residues.

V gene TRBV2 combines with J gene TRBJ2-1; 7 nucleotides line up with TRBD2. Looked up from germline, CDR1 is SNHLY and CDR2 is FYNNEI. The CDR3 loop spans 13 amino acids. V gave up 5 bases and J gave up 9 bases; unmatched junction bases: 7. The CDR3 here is CASSFDQRGEQFF. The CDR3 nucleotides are TGTGCCAGCAGTTTCGACCAGCGGGGTGAGCAGTTCTTC.